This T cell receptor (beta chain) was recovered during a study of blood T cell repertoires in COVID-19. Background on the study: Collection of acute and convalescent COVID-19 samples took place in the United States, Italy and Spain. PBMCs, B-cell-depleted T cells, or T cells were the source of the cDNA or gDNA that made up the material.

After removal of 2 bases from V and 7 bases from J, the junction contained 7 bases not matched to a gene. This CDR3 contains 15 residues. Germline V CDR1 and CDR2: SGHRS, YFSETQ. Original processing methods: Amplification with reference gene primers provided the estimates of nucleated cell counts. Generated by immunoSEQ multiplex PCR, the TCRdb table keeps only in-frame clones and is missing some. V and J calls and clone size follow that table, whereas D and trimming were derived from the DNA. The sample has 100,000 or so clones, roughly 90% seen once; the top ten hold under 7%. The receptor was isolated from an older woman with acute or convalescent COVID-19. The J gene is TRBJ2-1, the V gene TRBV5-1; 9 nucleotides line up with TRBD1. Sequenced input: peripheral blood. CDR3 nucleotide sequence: TGCGCCAGCAGCTTCGGGACAGGGATCGGGAATGAGCAGTTCTTC. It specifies CASSFGTGIGNEQFF.